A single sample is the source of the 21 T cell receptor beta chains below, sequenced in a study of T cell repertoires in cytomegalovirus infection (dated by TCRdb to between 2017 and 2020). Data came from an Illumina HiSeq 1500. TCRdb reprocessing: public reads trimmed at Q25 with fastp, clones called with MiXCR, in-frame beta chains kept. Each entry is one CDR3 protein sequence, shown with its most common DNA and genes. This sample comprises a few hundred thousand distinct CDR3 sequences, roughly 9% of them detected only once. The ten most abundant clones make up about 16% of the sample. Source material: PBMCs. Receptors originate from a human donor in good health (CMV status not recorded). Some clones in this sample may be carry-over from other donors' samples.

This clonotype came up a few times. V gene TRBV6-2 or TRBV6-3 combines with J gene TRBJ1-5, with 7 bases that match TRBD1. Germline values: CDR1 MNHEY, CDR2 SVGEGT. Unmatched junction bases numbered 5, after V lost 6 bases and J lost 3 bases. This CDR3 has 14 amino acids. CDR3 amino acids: CASSYTGVNQPQHF. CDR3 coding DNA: TGTGCCAGCAGCTACACAGGGGTCAATCAGCCCCAGCATTTT.

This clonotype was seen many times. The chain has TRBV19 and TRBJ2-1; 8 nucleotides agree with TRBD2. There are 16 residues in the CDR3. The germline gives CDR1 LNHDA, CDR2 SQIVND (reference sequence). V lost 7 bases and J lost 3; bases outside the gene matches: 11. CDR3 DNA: TGTGCCAGTAAGGAGGCCAACCGGGGGGGCTACAATGAGCAGTTCTTC. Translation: CASKEANRGGYNEQFF.

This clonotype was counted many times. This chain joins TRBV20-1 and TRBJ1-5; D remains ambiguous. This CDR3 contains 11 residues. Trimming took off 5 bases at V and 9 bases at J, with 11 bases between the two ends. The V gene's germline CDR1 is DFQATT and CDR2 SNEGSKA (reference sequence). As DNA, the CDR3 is TGCAGTGCTGGTGGGGTTGGGCCCCAGCATTTT. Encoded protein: CSAGGVGPQHF.

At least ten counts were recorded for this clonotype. As DNA, the CDR3 is TGTGCCAGCAGCCCCCTCGGGACAGGGTTAGGTTTGTCCGGGTTGGCTGAAGCTTTCTTT. Translation: CASSPLGTGLGLSGLAEAFF. The V call is TRBV7-9, the J call TRBJ1-1; 9 bases fit TRBD1. This CDR3 has 20 amino acids. CDR1 and CDR2 (germline): SEHNR, FQNEAQ (reference sequence). After removal of 5 bases from V and 6 bases from J, the junction contained 25 bases not matched to a gene.

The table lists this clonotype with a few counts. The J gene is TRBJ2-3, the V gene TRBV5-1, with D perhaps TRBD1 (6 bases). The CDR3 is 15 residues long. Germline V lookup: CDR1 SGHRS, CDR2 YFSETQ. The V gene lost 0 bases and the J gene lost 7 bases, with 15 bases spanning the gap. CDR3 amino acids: CASSLGTGSMYTQYF. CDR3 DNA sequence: TGCGCCAGCAGCTTGGGAACAGGGTCCATGTATACGCAGTATTTT.

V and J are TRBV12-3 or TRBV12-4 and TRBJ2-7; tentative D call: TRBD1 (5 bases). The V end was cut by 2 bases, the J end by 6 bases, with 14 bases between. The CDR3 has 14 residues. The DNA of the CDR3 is TGTGCCAGCAGTTTAAGGCAGGGATACCGCGAGCAGTACTTC. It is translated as CASSLRQGYREQYF.

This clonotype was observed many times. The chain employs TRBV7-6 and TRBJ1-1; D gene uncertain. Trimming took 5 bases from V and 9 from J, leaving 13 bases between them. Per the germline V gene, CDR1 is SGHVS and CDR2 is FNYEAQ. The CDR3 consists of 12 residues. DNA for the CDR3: TGTGCCAGCAGCCTTCCTTTTGGACAAGCTTTCTTT. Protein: CASSLPFGQAFF.

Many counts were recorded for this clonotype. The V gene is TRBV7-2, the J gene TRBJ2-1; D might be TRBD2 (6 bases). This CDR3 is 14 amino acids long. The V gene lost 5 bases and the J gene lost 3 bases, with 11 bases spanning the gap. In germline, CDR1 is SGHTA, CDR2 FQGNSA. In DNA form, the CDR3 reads TGTGCCAGCAGCCCGGGGGACTTCTACAATGAGCAGTTCTTC. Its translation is CASSPGDFYNEQFF.

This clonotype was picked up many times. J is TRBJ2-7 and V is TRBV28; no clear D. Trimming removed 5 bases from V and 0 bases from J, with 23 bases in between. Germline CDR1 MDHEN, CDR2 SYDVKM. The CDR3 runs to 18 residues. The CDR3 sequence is CASSPTPLARGNSYEQYF. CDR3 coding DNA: TGTGCCAGCAGTCCAACGCCTCTGGCTCGAGGTAACTCCTACGAGCAGTACTTC. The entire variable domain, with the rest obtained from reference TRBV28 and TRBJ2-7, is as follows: DVKVTQSSRYLVKRTGEKVFLECVQDMDHENMFWYRQDPGLGLRLIYFSYDVKMKEKGDIPEGYSVSREKKERFSLILESASTNQTSMYLCASSPTPLARGNSYEQYFGPGTRLTVT.

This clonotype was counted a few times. The DNA of the CDR3 is TGTGCCTGGAGTAGAGGGGGACCGCGAAGCTCCTACGAGCAGTACTTC. Translated, it gives CAWSRGGPRSSYEQYF. The chain recombines TRBV30 with TRBJ2-7; D may be TRBD1 (6 bases). The CDR3 loop spans 16 amino acids. Germline-derived CDR1 and CDR2 are GTSNPN and SVGIG (reference sequence). V was trimmed by 2 bases and J by 0 bases, leaving 17 bases between them. The full variable domain, in which reference TRBV30 and TRBJ2-7 provide the parts outside the CDR3, is SQTIHQWPATLVQPVGSPLSLECTVEGTSNPNLYWYRQAAGRGLQLLFYSVGIGQISSEVPQNLSASRPQDRQFILSSKKLLLSDSGFYLCAWSRGGPRSSYEQYFGPGTRLTVT.

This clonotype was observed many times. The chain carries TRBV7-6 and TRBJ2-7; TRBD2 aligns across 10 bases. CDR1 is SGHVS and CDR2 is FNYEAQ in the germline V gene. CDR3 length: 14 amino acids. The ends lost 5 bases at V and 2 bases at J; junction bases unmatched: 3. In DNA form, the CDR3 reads TGTGCCAGCAGCGCGGGACTAGCGCCCTACGAGCAGTACTTC. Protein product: CASSAGLAPYEQYF.

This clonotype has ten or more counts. The DNA for the CDR3 is TGTGCCAGCAGTGCAGGGGGCTCTGGAAACACCATATATTTT. Protein: CASSAGGSGNTIYF. This chain joins TRBV28 and TRBJ1-3; 7 positions agree with TRBD1. V gave up 5 bases and J gave up 0 bases; unmatched junction bases: 1. The CDR3 contains 14 residues. Germline V gives CDR1 MDHEN, CDR2 SYDVKM.

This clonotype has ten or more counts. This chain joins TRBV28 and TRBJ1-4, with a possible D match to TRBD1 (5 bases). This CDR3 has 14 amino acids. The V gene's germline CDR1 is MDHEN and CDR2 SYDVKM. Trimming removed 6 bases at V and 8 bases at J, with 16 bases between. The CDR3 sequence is CASRTLRASEKLFF. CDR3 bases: TGTGCCAGCAGAACCCTCAGGGCCTCCGAAAAACTGTTTTTT.

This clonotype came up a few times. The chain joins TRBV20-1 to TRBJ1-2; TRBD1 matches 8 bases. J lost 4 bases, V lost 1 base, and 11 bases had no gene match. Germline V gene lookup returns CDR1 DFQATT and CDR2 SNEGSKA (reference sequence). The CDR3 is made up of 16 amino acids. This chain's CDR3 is CSARAQTGEASYGYTF. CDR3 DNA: TGCAGTGCTAGAGCCCAGACAGGGGAGGCTTCCTATGGCTACACCTTC.

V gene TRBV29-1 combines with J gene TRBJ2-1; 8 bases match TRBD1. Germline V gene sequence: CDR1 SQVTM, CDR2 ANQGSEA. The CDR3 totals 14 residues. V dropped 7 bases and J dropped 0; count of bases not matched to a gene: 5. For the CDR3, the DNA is TGCAGCGCCGGACAGGGAAACTCCTACAATGAGCAGTTCTTC. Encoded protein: CSAGQGNSYNEQFF.

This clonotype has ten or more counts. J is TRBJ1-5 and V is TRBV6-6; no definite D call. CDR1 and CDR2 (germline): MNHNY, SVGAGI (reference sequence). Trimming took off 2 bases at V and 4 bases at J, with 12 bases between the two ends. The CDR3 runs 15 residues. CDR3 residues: CASSYASTRNQPQHF. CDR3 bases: TGTGCCAGCAGTTACGCCTCCACTCGGAATCAGCCCCAGCATTTT.

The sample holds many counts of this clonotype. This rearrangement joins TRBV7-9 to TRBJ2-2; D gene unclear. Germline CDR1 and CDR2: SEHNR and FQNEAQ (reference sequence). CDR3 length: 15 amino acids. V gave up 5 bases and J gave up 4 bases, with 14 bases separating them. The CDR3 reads CASSPPNRSTGELFF. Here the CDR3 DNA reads TGTGCCAGCAGCCCCCCGAACCGATCCACCGGGGAGCTGTTTTTT. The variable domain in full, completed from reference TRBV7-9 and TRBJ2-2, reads DTGVSQNPRHKITKRGQNVTFRCDPISEHNRLYWYRQTLGQGPEFLTYFQNEAQLEKSRLLSDRFSAERPKGSFSTLEIQRTEQGDSAMYLCASSPPNRSTGELFFGEGSRLTVL.

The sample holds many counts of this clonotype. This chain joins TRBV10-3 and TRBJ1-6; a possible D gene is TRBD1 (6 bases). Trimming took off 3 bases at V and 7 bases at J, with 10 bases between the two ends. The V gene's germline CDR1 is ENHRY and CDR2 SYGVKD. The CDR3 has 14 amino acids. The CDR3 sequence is CAISEGDKNSPLHF. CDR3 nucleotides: TGTGCCATCAGTGAAGGGGACAAAAATTCACCCCTCCACTTT.

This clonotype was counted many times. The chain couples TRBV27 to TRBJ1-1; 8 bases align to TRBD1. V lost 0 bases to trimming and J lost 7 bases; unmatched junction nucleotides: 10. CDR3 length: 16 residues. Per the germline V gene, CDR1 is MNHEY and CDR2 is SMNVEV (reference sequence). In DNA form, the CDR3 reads TGTGCCAGCAGTTTATCGATAAACAGGGGGTTCAGTGAAGCTTTCTTT. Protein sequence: CASSLSINRGFSEAFF.

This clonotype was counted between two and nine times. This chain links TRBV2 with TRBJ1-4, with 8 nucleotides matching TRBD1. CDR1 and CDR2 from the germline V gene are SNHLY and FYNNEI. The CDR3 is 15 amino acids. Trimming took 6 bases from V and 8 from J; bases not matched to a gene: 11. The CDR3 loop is CASRIPDRGREKLFF. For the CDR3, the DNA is TGTGCCAGCAGAATACCCGACAGGGGTCGGGAAAAACTGTTTTTT.

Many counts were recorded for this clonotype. CDR3 DNA sequence: TGCGCCAGCAGCGTCAAAGAGACCCAGTACTTC. Its protein is CASSVKETQYF. The J gene is TRBJ2-5, the V gene TRBV5-1, with no clear D. CDR1 and CDR2 from the germline V gene are SGHRS and YFSETQ. V was pared by 4 bases and J by 3 bases, with 4 bases between. CDR3 length equals 11 residues.